These T cell receptor beta chains were read from a single sample in a study of cytomegalovirus exposure and HLA in healthy donors. The method was immunoSEQ multiplex PCR; TCRdb's version includes in-frame clones alone and lacks a portion of them. Among about 180,000 clones listed, roughly 75% were seen once. Sequencing used PBMCs. These receptors all stem from a woman younger than 45 in good health and CMV-seronegative. Each CDR3 is given with its conserved first and last residue. The order of the fields is V gene, clone size, D gene, J gene, CDR3 DNA, CDR3 protein. A D gene is named only where the DNA matches it firmly. Size values are once, few and many counts, or a class for expanded clones, and some rows have none.

v_call: TRBV2
clone_size: -
d_call: TRBD1
j_call: TRBJ1-4
cdr3_nt: TGTGCCAGCAGTCCAGGGGGCGGATTCTCCACTGAAAAACTGTTTTTT
cdr3_aa: CASSPGGGFSTEKLFF

v_call: TRBV7-2
clone_size: -
d_call: TRBD2
j_call: TRBJ2-3
cdr3_nt: TGTGCCAGCAGCTCGCGACTAGCGGGGGGGCCGACTACGCAGTATTTT
cdr3_aa: CASSSRLAGGPTTQYF

v_call: TRBV29-1
clone_size: -
d_call: TRBD1
j_call: TRBJ2-5
cdr3_nt: TGCAGCGTTGAAGATCTGGGACAGCAAGAGACCCAGTACTTC
cdr3_aa: CSVEDLGQQETQYF

v_call: TRBV6-5
clone_size: -
d_call: TRBD1
j_call: TRBJ1-2
cdr3_nt: TGTGCCAGCAGTAACTCCGGGACAGCTTCCTATGGCTACACCTTC
cdr3_aa: CASSNSGTASYGYTF

v_call: TRBV6-1
clone_size: -
d_call: -
j_call: TRBJ2-1
cdr3_nt: TGTGCTAGCAAGTCGCGACAGCGACACAATGAGCAGTTCTTC
cdr3_aa: CASKSRQRHNEQFF

v_call: TRBV5-1
clone_size: -
d_call: -
j_call: TRBJ1-3
cdr3_nt: TGCGCCAGCAGCGACCCCGGGGGTCAGGGCCCCGGAAACACCATATATTTT
cdr3_aa: CASSDPGGQGPGNTIYF

v_call: TRBV2
clone_size: -
d_call: TRBD1
j_call: TRBJ2-7
cdr3_nt: TGTGCCAGCAGCGACAGGGAATCGTCCTACGAGCAGTACTTC
cdr3_aa: CASSDRESSYEQYF

v_call: TRBV2
clone_size: -
d_call: -
j_call: TRBJ2-3
cdr3_nt: TGTGCCAGCCATAGCTGGGGGGGCCATACGCAGTATTTT
cdr3_aa: CASHSWGGHTQYF

v_call: TRBV10-2
clone_size: -
d_call: -
j_call: TRBJ2-6
cdr3_nt: TGCGCCACCCGAGGGGGGGCGGGAGGGGCCAACGTCCTGACTTTC
cdr3_aa: CATRGGAGGANVLTF

v_call: TRBV7-9
clone_size: few
d_call: -
j_call: TRBJ1-1
cdr3_nt: TGTGCCAGCAACAAGGTAGTAGGGGCTGAAGCTTTCTTT
cdr3_aa: CASNKVVGAEAFF

v_call: TRBV5-1
clone_size: -
d_call: -
j_call: TRBJ1-2
cdr3_nt: TGCGCCAGCAGCCTGGATCCAGGACAGATCTACACCTTC
cdr3_aa: CASSLDPGQIYTF

v_call: TRBV19
clone_size: -
d_call: -
j_call: TRBJ1-2
cdr3_nt: TGTGCCAGTAGTATCTCGGCAGGCTCTGCTAACTATGGCTACACCTTC
cdr3_aa: CASSISAGSANYGYTF

v_call: TRBV6-5
clone_size: once
d_call: TRBD1
j_call: TRBJ1-2
cdr3_nt: TGTGCCAGCAGTTTCTCAGGGGGCCGGGGCTACACCTTC
cdr3_aa: CASSFSGGRGYTF

v_call: TRBV5-1
clone_size: -
d_call: TRBD2
j_call: TRBJ2-6
cdr3_nt: TGCGCCAGCAGCTTGCAGCGGGGGGCCTCTGGGGCCAACGTCCTGACTTTC
cdr3_aa: CASSLQRGASGANVLTF

v_call: TRBV7-8
clone_size: -
d_call: TRBD2
j_call: TRBJ2-7
cdr3_nt: TGTGCCAGCAGCACACCATCTAGCGGGGGGGCCTACGAGCAGTACTTC
cdr3_aa: CASSTPSSGGAYEQYF

v_call: TRBV7-2
clone_size: -
d_call: TRBD1
j_call: TRBJ1-6
cdr3_nt: TGTGCCAGCAGCTCCCTTGACAGGGGTGAGAATTCACCCCTCCACTTT
cdr3_aa: CASSSLDRGENSPLHF

v_call: TRBV7-2
clone_size: -
d_call: -
j_call: TRBJ2-7
cdr3_nt: TGTGCCAGCAGCTTACAGGGCCGTTCCTACGAGCAGTACTTC
cdr3_aa: CASSLQGRSYEQYF

v_call: TRBV27
clone_size: -
d_call: TRBD1
j_call: TRBJ2-7
cdr3_nt: TGTGCCAGCAGGGACAGGGTTTCCGACGAGCAGTACTTC
cdr3_aa: CASRDRVSDEQYF

v_call: TRBV7-9
clone_size: -
d_call: TRBD1
j_call: TRBJ2-7
cdr3_nt: TGTGCCAGCAGCTTAAAACGGACAGGGCCCTACGAGCAGTACTTC
cdr3_aa: CASSLKRTGPYEQYF

v_call: TRBV7-6
clone_size: -
d_call: -
j_call: TRBJ2-2
cdr3_nt: TGTGCCAGCAGCTATAGACCTTCCGGGGGGAACACCGGGGAGCTGTTTTTT
cdr3_aa: CASSYRPSGGNTGELFF

v_call: TRBV5-6
clone_size: -
d_call: TRBD1
j_call: TRBJ1-5
cdr3_nt: TGTGCCAGCAGCCTTGGGGGGACAGGGCGTATAGCCCAGCATTTT
cdr3_aa: CASSLGGTGRIAQHF

v_call: TRBV5-1
clone_size: -
d_call: -
j_call: TRBJ2-7
cdr3_nt: TGCGCCAGCAGCCCGCGACCCGGGGAGTACGAGCAGTACTTC
cdr3_aa: CASSPRPGEYEQYF

v_call: TRBV19
clone_size: -
d_call: TRBD1
j_call: TRBJ1-2
cdr3_nt: TGTGCCAGTAGTACCGTACAGGGGAGGAATGGCTACACCTTC
cdr3_aa: CASSTVQGRNGYTF

v_call: TRBV5-4
clone_size: -
d_call: -
j_call: TRBJ2-1
cdr3_nt: TGTGCCAGCAGCTTGGACAGGGAAATAAACAATGAGCAGTTCTTC
cdr3_aa: CASSLDREINNEQFF

v_call: TRBV10-3
clone_size: -
d_call: -
j_call: TRBJ2-7
cdr3_nt: TGTGCCATCAGTGAGGAGGCGTACGAGCAGTACTTC
cdr3_aa: CAISEEAYEQYF

v_call: TRBV2
clone_size: -
d_call: -
j_call: TRBJ1-1
cdr3_nt: TGTGCCAGCAGTGAGCAGGGAATTCGGTATACTGAAGCTTTCTTT
cdr3_aa: CASSEQGIRYTEAFF

v_call: TRBV27
clone_size: once
d_call: TRBD2
j_call: TRBJ2-7
cdr3_nt: TGTGCCAGCAGACGCGGACTAGCGGGGTTCGAGCAGTACTTC
cdr3_aa: CASRRGLAGFEQYF

v_call: TRBV6-5
clone_size: -
d_call: TRBD1
j_call: TRBJ2-5
cdr3_nt: TGTGCCAGCAGTTATGGACTTGGGACAGGGCAGGAGACCCAGTACTTC
cdr3_aa: CASSYGLGTGQETQYF

v_call: TRBV30
clone_size: once
d_call: TRBD2
j_call: TRBJ2-5
cdr3_nt: TGTGCCTGGAGAATAGCGGGGGGCAACGTCGGGACCCAGTACTTC
cdr3_aa: CAWRIAGGNVGTQYF

v_call: TRBV10-1
clone_size: -
d_call: TRBD1
j_call: TRBJ1-2
cdr3_nt: TGCGCCAGCAGCCCTGGATCGACAGGGAGCTATGGCTACACCTTC
cdr3_aa: CASSPGSTGSYGYTF

v_call: TRBV6-6
clone_size: -
d_call: TRBD1
j_call: TRBJ2-7
cdr3_nt: TGTGCCAGCAGAGACAGGGGGCGAAGCTCCTACGAGCAGTACTTC
cdr3_aa: CASRDRGRSSYEQYF

v_call: TRBV6-1
clone_size: -
d_call: -
j_call: TRBJ1-4
cdr3_nt: TGTGCCAGCAGTGAAAAAGGCGAGGGAAAACTGTTTTTT
cdr3_aa: CASSEKGEGKLFF

v_call: TRBV5-8
clone_size: few
d_call: -
j_call: TRBJ2-4
cdr3_nt: TGTGCCAGCAGCTTAGCGAGGGTAGCCAAAAACATTCAGTACTTC
cdr3_aa: CASSLARVAKNIQYF

v_call: TRBV7-9
clone_size: -
d_call: TRBD1
j_call: TRBJ1-2
cdr3_nt: TGTGCCAGCAGCTTAGAACAGGGGAAAGCATATGGCTACACCTTC
cdr3_aa: CASSLEQGKAYGYTF

v_call: TRBV5-6
clone_size: -
d_call: -
j_call: TRBJ2-2
cdr3_nt: TGTGCCAGCAGCTTGGAAGGAGGCACCGGGGAGCTGTTTTTT
cdr3_aa: CASSLEGGTGELFF

v_call: TRBV18
clone_size: once
d_call: -
j_call: TRBJ1-1
cdr3_nt: TGTGCCAGCTCAACCTGGACAGAAAGTGAAGCTTTCTTT
cdr3_aa: CASSTWTESEAFF

v_call: TRBV9
clone_size: -
d_call: TRBD1
j_call: TRBJ1-2
cdr3_nt: TGTGCCAGCAGCATCCGCCCCGGGACAGGGGGCGCCTATGGCTACACCTTC
cdr3_aa: CASSIRPGTGGAYGYTF

v_call: TRBV19
clone_size: -
d_call: -
j_call: TRBJ2-6
cdr3_nt: TGTGCCAGTAGTATGAGGAGGGACCATGGGGCCAACGTCCTGACTTTC
cdr3_aa: CASSMRRDHGANVLTF

v_call: TRBV30
clone_size: -
d_call: TRBD1
j_call: TRBJ1-2
cdr3_nt: TGTGCCTGGAGTGTACTGACAGGGGACTATGGCTACACCTTC
cdr3_aa: CAWSVLTGDYGYTF

v_call: TRBV2
clone_size: -
d_call: TRBD1
j_call: TRBJ2-5
cdr3_nt: TGTGCCAGCGGACGCGACAGGGGCGGCGAGACCCAGTACTTC
cdr3_aa: CASGRDRGGETQYF

v_call: TRBV5-1
clone_size: -
d_call: -
j_call: TRBJ1-1
cdr3_nt: TGCGCCAGCAGCTTTGACAGAGAGATGAACACTGAAGCTTTCTTT
cdr3_aa: CASSFDREMNTEAFF

v_call: TRBV7-7
clone_size: few
d_call: -
j_call: TRBJ1-1
cdr3_nt: TGTGCTAGCAGCTTAGAATGGGACACAAAAGCTTTCTTT
cdr3_aa: CASSLEWDTKAFF

v_call: TRBV7-2
clone_size: -
d_call: TRBD1
j_call: TRBJ1-5
cdr3_nt: TGTGCCAGCAGCCCAAAGGGACAGTCCCCCAATCAGCCCCAGCATTTT
cdr3_aa: CASSPKGQSPNQPQHF

v_call: TRBV29-1
clone_size: once
d_call: TRBD1
j_call: TRBJ1-1
cdr3_nt: TGCAGCGGCGGGACAGTTGAAGCTTTCTTT
cdr3_aa: CSGGTVEAFF

v_call: TRBV7-3
clone_size: -
d_call: -
j_call: TRBJ1-1
cdr3_nt: TGTGCCAGCAGCTTAAGGCCGAACACTGAAGCTTTCTTT
cdr3_aa: CASSLRPNTEAFF